This TCR beta chain appears in the sequencing data of a study of CD8+CD57+ T cells in acquired aplastic anemia. The wider study: Sorted CD4+ plus CD8+ cells gave DNA averaging about 3 ug. On average, healthy donors gave about 11 million reads for CD4+ cells.

Study-level findings and limits: Patients and controls were found to share 25 to 35 CD8+ CDR3 sequences. Significance was not reached for CD8+ Simpson's diversity between patients and controls.

In regard to this clonotype: Its antigen is not known.

Template material for TCR beta VDJ and CDR3 profiling consisted of genomic DNA. One entry per CDR3 protein results from TCRdb running MiXCR on the reads. The sample lists under 200,000 distinct CDR3 sequences, around 40% occurring once. Specimen: sorted CD4+, CD8+, or CD8+CD57+ T cells (not recorded which) from PBMCs. The clonotype was recovered from a human donor in good health.

CDR3 in amino acids: CASSRGLMNTEAFF. In DNA form, the CDR3 reads TGTGCCAGCAGTCGCGGGTTAATGAACACTGAAGCTTTCTTT. The chain couples TRBV2 to TRBJ1-1, with D uncertain. Germline V gives CDR1 SNHLY, CDR2 FYNNEI. Trimming took 5 bases from V and 0 from J, leaving 10 bases between them. The CDR3 has 14 residues.